Listed below are T cell receptor beta chains from one sample, sequenced in a study of blood T cell repertoires in COVID-19. Assay used: immunoSEQ multiplex PCR; TCRdb lists only in-frame clones, some missing. In the table there are about 370,000 clones, approximately 92% of which are singletons. The sequenced sample was PBMCs or T cells enriched from blood (not recorded which). The receptors were sampled from a man between 18 and 29 years old who had recovered from COVID-19. The CDR3 runs from the conserved cysteine through the conserved F or W.

TRBV29-1,CSVVTGEAGELFF
TRBV21-1,CAREGTGRRGTDTQYF
TRBV25-1,CASSESRNTGELFF
TRBV5-4,CASSLITGVLIYGYTF
TRBV6-2/TRBV6-3,CASSWGHAGNTIYF
TRBV29-1,CSVADRAESRKPKSSGNTIYF
TRBV2,CASREPQVKKGYTF
TRBV7-6,CASSFTGRETQYF
TRBV27,CASRGVYEKLFF
TRBV5-5,CASSAGTGNTGELFF
TRBV19,CASSQGVEGYTF
TRBV28,CASSPGQSYEQYF
TRBV5-1,CASSLVGASGRFGEQYF
TRBV10-3,CAISESGQANQPQHF
TRBV7-3,CASSSGTGGLGQFF
TRBV7-8,CASRQSLDNEQFF